These T cell receptor beta chains were read from a single sample in a study of CD8+ T cells in alopecia areata. Libraries were prepared by immunoSEQ multiplex PCR; TCRdb keeps only in-frame clonotypes and omits some of them. Here the sample spans 34,000 or so clones, about 60% being singletons. Source material: NKG2D-high CD8+ T cells sorted from blood. All receptors come from a human donor with alopecia areata. Both conserved end residues are part of each CDR3. D genes are given only for firm matches. Not every row has a clone size; where given, it reads once, few, many or a size class.

cdr3_aa cdr3_nt j_call v_call d_call clone_size
CASSLQGSPLHF TGTGCCAGCAGTCTACAGGGTTCGCCCCTCCACTTT TRBJ1-6 TRBV27 - -
CASSSWIRTTGGLVEQYF TGTGCCAGCAGCAGTTGGATCAGGACAACGGGAGGGCTAGTCGAGCAGTACTTC TRBJ2-7 TRBV5-4 TRBD2 -
CASSLRLAGPPNEQFF TGCGCCAGCAGCCTTCGACTAGCGGGTCCCCCCAATGAGCAGTTCTTC TRBJ2-1 TRBV5-1 TRBD2 -
CASSLAAGGTNTEAFF TGTGCCAGCAGCTTAGCGGCAGGGGGCACGAACACTGAAGCTTTCTTT TRBJ1-1 TRBV7-9 TRBD1 -
CSDHRGDTEAFF TGCAGCGATCACAGGGGGGACACTGAAGCTTTCTTT TRBJ1-1 TRBV29-1 TRBD1 -
CASSLSSGNSYEQYF TGTGCCAGCAGTTTATCTAGCGGCAACTCCTACGAGCAGTACTTC TRBJ2-7 TRBV28 TRBD2 few
CSVVWGVSFLAEAFF TGCAGCGTTGTTTGGGGGGTTTCGTTTTTAGCTGAAGCTTTCTTT TRBJ1-1 TRBV29-1 - -
CASSHPFTGVYEQYF TGCGCCAGCAGTCACCCGTTTACCGGGGTCTACGAGCAGTACTTC TRBJ2-7 TRBV23-1 - few
CASTLPEDEQYF TGCGCCAGCACCCTACCGGAGGACGAGCAGTACTTC TRBJ2-7 TRBV23-1 - many
CASSPDRGLDGYTF TGTGCCAGCAGCCCGGACAGGGGGCTGGATGGCTACACCTTC TRBJ1-2 TRBV27 TRBD1 -
CSVWTGPGNEQFF TGCAGCGTGTGGACTGGTCCGGGCAATGAGCAGTTCTTC TRBJ2-1 TRBV29-1 - -
CSASLLREQYF TGCAGTGCTAGCCTTTTGCGGGAGCAGTACTTC TRBJ2-5 TRBV20-1 TRBD2 -
CASSLEGGYRSSYEQYF TGTGCCAGCAGCTTAGAGGGGGGCTACAGAAGCTCCTACGAGCAGTACTTC TRBJ2-7 TRBV7-2 - -
CASTTSGSSYNEQFF TGCGCCAGTACCACTAGCGGGAGCTCCTACAATGAGCAGTTCTTC TRBJ2-1 TRBV5-1 TRBD2 -
CASSPDGGPYGYTF TGTGCCAGCAGCCCCGATGGAGGGCCCTATGGCTACACCTTC TRBJ1-2 TRBV9 - -
CASSLGRGYEQYF TGTGCCAGCAGTTTAGGTCGGGGATACGAGCAGTACTTC TRBJ2-7 TRBV27 - -
CASSLTDRVNEKLFF TGCGCCAGCAGCCTAACGGACAGGGTTAATGAAAAACTGTTTTTT TRBJ1-4 TRBV4-1 TRBD1 few
CSASNGELFF TGCAGTGCTAGTAACGGGGAGCTGTTTTTT TRBJ2-2 TRBV20-1 - once
CASSEEAPEQYF TGTGCCAGCAGTGAAGAGGCCCCCGAGCAGTACTTC TRBJ2-7 TRBV27 - -
CASSPLGPGNEQFF TGTGCTAGCAGCCCCCTGGGCCCGGGGAATGAGCAGTTCTTC TRBJ2-1 TRBV7-7 - -
CASRTLTGPYNEQFF TGCGCCAGCAGAACCCTAACTGGCCCCTACAATGAGCAGTTCTTC TRBJ2-1 TRBV5-1 - -
CSVDVGGHTEAFF TGCAGCGTTGATGTGGGAGGACACACTGAAGCTTTCTTT TRBJ1-1 TRBV29-1 - few
CASSLGGSYNEQFF TGTGCCAGCAGCTTAGGGGGCTCCTACAATGAGCAGTTCTTC TRBJ2-1 TRBV7-2 - few
CASSPGTGTYEQYF TGCGCCAGCAGCCCCGGGACAGGGACCTACGAGCAGTACTTC TRBJ2-7 TRBV4-3 TRBD1 few
CASSQEVTSRKETQYF TGCGCCAGCAGCCAAGAAGTGACTAGTCGGAAAGAGACCCAGTACTTC TRBJ2-5 TRBV4-3 - -
CASSLRWGNEQFF TGTGCCAGCAGTTTGCGATGGGGCAATGAGCAGTTCTTC TRBJ2-1 TRBV27 - once
CASSLGRAEAFF TGTGCCAGCAGCTTAGGCCGGGCTGAAGCTTTCTTT TRBJ1-1 TRBV13 - -
CASSSGTLPRRAFF TGTGCCAGCAGTTCGGGGACTCTCCCGAGAAGGGCTTTCTTT TRBJ1-1 TRBV27 - -
CASSFGQGSEAFF TGTGCCAGCAGCTTTGGACAGGGAAGTGAAGCTTTCTTT TRBJ1-1 TRBV7-2 TRBD1 -
CAHGQGTYEQYF TGTGCTCATGGCCAGGGGACCTACGAGCAGTACTTC TRBJ2-7 TRBV30 - -
CASSLNRASSYEQYF TGTGCCAGCAGCTTAAACAGGGCTTCATCCTACGAGCAGTACTTC TRBJ2-7 TRBV7-3 - few
CASSLSNSPLHF TGTGCCAGCAGTTTATCAAATTCACCCCTCCACTTT TRBJ1-6 TRBV27 - -
CASSLSGYYNEQFF TGTGCCAGCAGCTTATCGGGGTACTACAATGAGCAGTTCTTC TRBJ2-1 TRBV7-9 - -
CASSGRDPTYNEQFF TGTGCCAGCAGTGGCCGGGACCCAACCTACAATGAGCAGTTCTTC TRBJ2-1 TRBV6-5 - -
CSVAGTAEVYEQYF TGCAGCGTTGCCGGGACAGCAGAAGTCTACGAGCAGTACTTC TRBJ2-7 TRBV29-1 TRBD1 few
CASSFRQVNTEAFF TGTGCCAGCAGTTTTCGACAAGTGAACACTGAAGCTTTCTTT TRBJ1-1 TRBV28 - -
CASSQVGQGFEAFF TGCGCCAGCAGCCAAGTAGGACAGGGGTTTGAAGCTTTCTTT TRBJ1-1 TRBV4-3 TRBD1 -
CASSPKLAGATIEQYF TGTGCCAGCAGCCCGAAACTAGCGGGAGCGACTATCGAGCAGTACTTC TRBJ2-7 TRBV7-8 TRBD2 -
CASSQGSGLAETQYF TGCGCCAGCAGCCAAGGGTCGGGCCTAGCTGAGACCCAGTACTTC TRBJ2-5 TRBV4-3 - -
CASSYEGGLNEQFF TGTGCCAGCAGTTACGAGGGGGGGCTCAATGAGCAGTTCTTC TRBJ2-1 TRBV6-6 - -
CASTHKATDTQYF TGTGCCAGCACCCATAAGGCCACAGATACGCAGTATTTT TRBJ2-3 TRBV6-5 - -
CASLGTSGGYNEQFF TGTGCCAGCTTAGGGACTAGCGGGGGTTACAATGAGCAGTTCTTC TRBJ2-1 TRBV4-2 TRBD2 -
CASSANTGELFF TGTGCCAGCAGCGCTAACACCGGGGAGCTGTTTTTT TRBJ2-2 TRBV9 - many
CASSYKQSYTEAFF TGTGCCAGCAGTTACAAACAGAGTTACACTGAAGCTTTCTTT TRBJ1-1 TRBV6-5 - -
CASSHRDENTGELFF TGTGCCAGCAGTCACAGGGACGAGAACACCGGGGAGCTGTTTTTT TRBJ2-2 TRBV28 - -
CASSKTGTGEYEQYF TGTGCCAGCAGTAAAACCGGGACAGGGGAATACGAGCAGTACTTC TRBJ2-7 TRBV28 TRBD1 few
CSVSGTVVWNTEAFF TGCAGCGTTTCCGGGACAGTTGTTTGGAACACTGAAGCTTTCTTT TRBJ1-1 TRBV29-1 TRBD1 few
CASSIASTTYEQYF TGTGCCAGTAGTATAGCATCGACGACCTACGAGCAGTACTTC TRBJ2-7 TRBV19 - few
CASSFPTSGVFYNEQFF TGTGCCAGCAGCTTTCCGACTAGCGGGGTTTTCTACAATGAGCAGTTCTTC TRBJ2-1 TRBV5-6 TRBD2 -
CASSKGLSYEQYF TGTGCCAGCAGTAAGGGACTCTCCTACGAGCAGTACTTC TRBJ2-7 TRBV6-1 - many
CASSQATTGRPYEQYF TGCGCCAGCAGCCAAGCTACCACAGGGAGGCCCTACGAGCAGTACTTC TRBJ2-7 TRBV4-1 - -
CASSPTGSGGTEAFF TGTGCCAGCAGCCCTACAGGGTCCGGGGGGACTGAAGCTTTCTTT TRBJ1-1 TRBV7-9 - -